Shown below are 10 T cell receptor beta chains from a single sample sequenced in a study of blood T cell repertoires in COVID-19. Generated by immunoSEQ multiplex PCR, the TCRdb table keeps only in-frame clones and is missing some. Of some 150,000 clones in the sample, roughly nine tenths were seen once. Sequencing was carried out using peripheral blood. The source of these receptors is a woman in her sixties or seventies with acute or convalescent COVID-19.

This clone was counted only a few times. The chain combines TRBV15 with TRBJ1-5; 7 bases are a match to TRBD1. J was trimmed by 2 bases and V by 4 bases; bases with no gene match: 2. The CDR3 totals 14 residues. Germline values: CDR1 LNHNV, CDR2 YYDKDF (reference sequence). The CDR3 loop reads CATSTTGGNQPQHF. Written as DNA, the CDR3 is TGTGCCACCAGCACAACAGGGGGCAATCAGCCCCAGCATTTT. The full variable domain, completed using reference TRBV15 and TRBJ1-5, is DAMVIQNPRYQVTQFGKPVTLSCSQTLNHNVMYWYQQKSSQAPKLLFHYYDKDFNNEADTPDNFQSRRPNTSFCFLDIRSPGLGDTAMYLCATSTTGGNQPQHFGDGTRLSIL.

This rearrangement joins TRBV19 to TRBJ2-1; D unclear. Germline-derived CDR1 and CDR2 are LNHDA and SQIVND (reference sequence). CDR3 length: 14 residues. Trimming left V 7 bases short and J 3 bases short, with 13 bases between. The CDR3 DNA reads as TGTGCCAGTATATGCAGACTCTTCTACAATGAGCAGTTCTTC. This encodes CASICRLFYNEQFF.

The gene calls are TRBV10-3 and TRBJ2-7; 8 bases are a match to TRBD1. The junction had 15 bases not matched to a gene; V was cut back by 8 bases and J by 0 bases. The CDR3 contains 17 residues. The germline V gene has CDR1 ENHRY and CDR2 SYGVKD. CDR3 in amino acids: CAISREGTGTSSYEQYF. In DNA form, the CDR3 reads TGTGCCATCTCGAGGGAAGGGACAGGAACGAGCTCCTACGAGCAGTACTTC.

The rearrangement links TRBV7-9 to TRBJ1-4; D is unresolved. V was clipped by 5 bases and J by 2 bases, with 9 bases between them. Germline CDR1 reads SEHNR; CDR2 reads FQNEAQ (reference sequence). The length of the CDR3 is 14 residues. Written as DNA, the CDR3 is TGTGCCAGCAGCCGAGGAGACACTAATGAAAAACTGTTTTTT. This encodes CASSRGDTNEKLFF.

V and J are TRBV10-1 and TRBJ2-1; 12 bases map to TRBD1. J was trimmed by 7 bases and V by 2 bases; bases with no gene match: 3. Looked up from germline, CDR1 is WNHNN and CDR2 is SYGVQD (reference sequence). The CDR3 loop spans 15 amino acids. The CDR3 coding sequence is TGCGCCAGCAGTGAGGGGACAGGGGGCAAAAATGAGCAGTTCTTC. Its protein product is CASSEGTGGKNEQFF.

The rearrangement joins TRBV5-4 to TRBJ2-3, with 7 nucleotides matching TRBD2. The trim removed 0 bases at V and 6 bases at J, leaving 7 bases unmatched. Looked up from germline, CDR1 is SGHNT and CDR2 is YYREEE (reference sequence). The CDR3 contains 15 residues. The CDR3 region is CASSLDAWGGDTQYF. In DNA, the CDR3 is TGTGCCAGCAGCTTGGACGCTTGGGGAGGGGATACGCAGTATTTT.

The table lists this clone with a count of one. The genes are TRBV7-9 and TRBJ1-6; D may be TRBD1 (6 bases). Trimming left V 1 base short and J 3 bases short, with 7 bases between. The CDR3 length is 15 residues. Germline values: CDR1 SEHNR, CDR2 FQNEAQ (reference sequence). The CDR3 DNA sequence: TGTGCCAGCAGCTTAGACAGGGTCTATAATTCACCCCTCCACTTT. Translation gives CASSLDRVYNSPLHF.

This clone was recorded only once. This sequence joins TRBV19 and TRBJ1-6; tentative D call: TRBD1 (6 bases). CDR3 length equals 14 residues. The germline gives CDR1 LNHDA, CDR2 SQIVND (reference sequence). The germline V and J ends were trimmed by 4 bases and 7 bases, with 11 bases remaining between them. The CDR3: CASSNRVGNSPLHF. The CDR3 DNA is TGTGCCAGTAGTAACAGGGTTGGAAATTCACCCCTCCACTTT.

The chain recombines TRBV5-1 with TRBJ2-1; maybe TRBD1 (5 bases). The ends were cut back, 4 bases at V and 5 bases at J, with 13 bases in the middle. This CDR3 contains 14 residues. CDR1 SGHRS and CDR2 YFSETQ come from the germline V gene. Here the CDR3 reads CASSLRQSDNEQFF. For the CDR3, the DNA is TGCGCCAGCAGCCTTCGACAGAGCGACAATGAGCAGTTCTTC.

V gene TRBV28 combines with J gene TRBJ1-5, with unresolved D. Per germline, CDR1 MDHEN and CDR2 SYDVKM. Trimming left V 5 bases short and J 9 bases short, with 17 bases between. The CDR3 runs to 14 residues. The CDR3 region has the DNA TGTGCCAGCAGTCGGACTGGCTTGGATCGGCCCCAGCATTTT. Amino acids: CASSRTGLDRPQHF.